These 21 T cell receptor beta chains share one sample of origin, sequenced in a study of shared clonotypes between healthy human individuals. Libraries were prepared by immunoSEQ multiplex PCR; TCRdb keeps only in-frame clonotypes and omits some of them. The sample consists of about 460,000 clones, more than 70% of them appearing once. The sample was PBMCs. These receptors originate from a woman in her thirties or forties in good health. Some clones in this sample may be carry-over from other donors' samples.

Ten or more counts support this clone. The identical CDR3 is also encoded by other nucleotide sequences in the sample. The chain joins TRBV9 to TRBJ2-1, with 12 nucleotides matching TRBD1. This CDR3 spans 14 amino acids. The germline gives CDR1 SGDLS, CDR2 YYNGEE. The V gene end was trimmed by 4 bases and the J gene end by 10 bases; junction bases not matched to a gene: 6. The CDR3 sequence: CASSPGQGAEEQFF. CDR3 coding DNA: TGTGCCAGCAGCCCGGGACAGGGGGCTGAAGAGCAGTTCTTC.

As DNA, the CDR3 is TGTGCCAGCAGCTTAATCACAGATACGCAGTATTTT. Protein product: CASSLITDTQYF. V and J are TRBV7-2 and TRBJ2-3; D is unresolved. The CDR3 is made up of 12 amino acids. With 2 bases removed from V and 2 bases from J, the gap between germline ends came to 2 bases. The V gene's germline CDR1 is SGHTA and CDR2 FQGNSA.

The chain is built from TRBV20-1 and TRBJ2-1; D is undetermined. Germline CDR1 and CDR2: DFQATT and SNEGSKA (reference sequence). Between the trimmed V and J ends, which lost 4 bases and 2 bases, there was a span of 0 bases. This CDR3 has 10 amino acids. DNA for the CDR3: TGCAGTGCTACCTACAATGAGCAGTTCTTC. Its protein is CSATYNEQFF.

The chain joins TRBV28 to TRBJ1-5; D not certain. The CDR3 spans 14 residues. Germline CDR1 MDHEN, CDR2 SYDVKM. V shed 4 bases and J shed 4 bases, with 11 bases lying between them. The CDR3: CASSWIGVNQPQHF. Written as DNA, the CDR3 is TGTGCCAGCAGTTGGATCGGTGTAAATCAGCCCCAGCATTTT.

The CDR3 DNA is TGTGCCAGCAGCCCCTCCCGTTACAATGAGCAGTTCTTC. Protein sequence: CASSPSRYNEQFF. J is TRBJ2-1 and V is TRBV9; D gene unclear. The ends were cut back, 4 bases at V and 4 bases at J, with 9 bases in the middle. Germline V CDR1 and CDR2: SGDLS, YYNGEE. This CDR3 contains 13 residues.

This clone was counted a few times. The rearrangement links TRBV19 to TRBJ2-7, with D perhaps matching TRBD1 (6 bases). Germline lookup yields CDR1 LNHDA and CDR2 SQIVND (reference sequence). Trimming pared 5 bases from V and 0 bases from J, leaving 11 bases between. The CDR3 runs 14 residues. CDR3 sequence reads: CASSGTPTSYEQYF. The CDR3 bases are TGTGCCAGTAGTGGGACACCAACCTCCTACGAGCAGTACTTC.

Only a few counts were recorded for this clone. Given a much more abundant clone one base away, this may be a read error. Other nucleotide sequences from this sample produce the same CDR3. This sequence joins TRBV30 and TRBJ1-5; D may be TRBD1 (6 bases). Germline V gives CDR1 GTSNPN, CDR2 SVGIG (reference sequence). V was cut by 2 bases and J by 6 bases, with 11 bases left in between. This CDR3 comprises 13 residues. The CDR3 DNA reads as TGTGCCTGGAGTAGGGGGAACGGTCAGCCCCAGCATTTT. Translation: CAWSRGNGQPQHF.

CDR3 DNA sequence: TGCGCCAGCAGACCCGAGGGGGATTCCTACGAGCAGTACTTC. Its translation: CASRPEGDSYEQYF. V usage is TRBV5-1 and J usage is TRBJ2-7; tentatively, D is TRBD1 (6 bases). V was cut by 5 bases and J by 1 base, with 13 bases left in between. Looked up from germline, CDR1 is SGHRS and CDR2 is YFSETQ. The CDR3 is 14 amino acids.

The rearrangement uses TRBV19 and TRBJ1-1; TRBD1 matches at 10 bases. There are 15 residues in the CDR3. Germline assignment: CDR1 LNHDA and CDR2 SQIVND (reference sequence). J lost 4 bases, V lost 4 bases, and 6 bases had no gene match. The CDR3 bases are TGTGCCAGTAGTACTTCCCGGACAGGGGGCACTGAAGCTTTCTTT. It encodes CASSTSRTGGTEAFF.

The chain couples TRBV6-1 to TRBJ2-7; TRBD2 matches at 7 bases. Germline V lookup: CDR1 MNHNS, CDR2 SASEGT. The CDR3 has 13 residues. After removal of 5 bases from V and 0 bases from J, the junction contained 1 base not matched to a gene. This CDR3 is CASSRDYSYEQYF. In nucleotides, the CDR3 is TGTGCCAGCAGTCGGGACTACTCCTACGAGCAGTACTTC.

This clone was observed once. The chain combines TRBV28 with TRBJ1-1, with D perhaps matching TRBD1 (5 bases). The CDR3 spans 12 residues. Trimming left V 5 bases short and J 7 bases short, with 11 bases between. Germline-derived CDR1 and CDR2 are MDHEN and SYDVKM. The CDR3 protein is CASSGGRDEAFF. The CDR3 DNA reads as TGTGCCAGCAGTGGGGGTCGGGATGAAGCTTTCTTT.

Points on this clone: A far larger clone lies a single base away; this is likely a read error. This rearrangement joins TRBV18 to TRBJ1-1; D is unresolved. Trimming left V 2 bases short and J 5 bases short, with 12 bases between. The CDR3 length is 14 residues. Germline V lookup: CDR1 KGHSH, CDR2 LQKENI. The CDR3: CASSPGLSGTEAFF. As DNA, the CDR3 is TGTGCCAGCTCACCAGGCCTCTCAGGAACTGAAGCTTTCTTT.

This clone appeared many times. The same CDR3 is also encoded by other DNA sequences in this sample. This chain uses TRBV30 with TRBJ1-1; 8 nucleotides align to TRBD1. J lost 10 bases, V lost 4 bases, and 14 bases had no gene match. CDR3 size: 14 residues. Germline-derived CDR1 and CDR2 are GTSNPN and SVGIG (reference sequence). The CDR3 reads CAWNKGAGGWVAFF. The CDR3 coding sequence is TGTGCCTGGAACAAGGGGGCAGGGGGCTGGGTAGCTTTCTTT. Variable domain in full (rest from reference TRBV30 and TRBJ1-1): SQTIHQWPATLVQPVGSPLSLECTVEGTSNPNLYWYRQAAGRGLQLLFYSVGIGQISSEVPQNLSASRPQDRQFILSSKKLLLSDSGFYLCAWNKGAGGWVAFFGQGTRLTVV.

The rearrangement uses TRBV2 and TRBJ1-4; D gene ambiguous. V lost 7 bases and J lost 4, with 13 bases in between. CDR1 is SNHLY and CDR2 is FYNNEI in the germline V gene. The CDR3 consists of 14 residues. CDR3 bases: TGTGCCAGCATCCTCGGAACACGTAATGAAAAACTGTTTTTT. Amino acid sequence: CASILGTRNEKLFF.

As to this clone: A read error is likely here: a far larger clone is one base away. In the same sample, other DNA sequences code for this CDR3. V and J are TRBV29-1 and TRBJ1-5, with D perhaps TRBD1 (5 bases). Germline V gene data show CDR1 as SQVTM and CDR2 as ANQGSEA. The CDR3 has 14 amino acids. In DNA form, the CDR3 reads TGCAGCGTAGCCACGGACATTAGCAATCAGCCCCAGCACTTT. Protein: CSVATDISNQPQHF.

The rearrangement links TRBV5-1 to TRBJ2-7; D may be TRBD1 (6 bases). The germline V gene encodes CDR1 SGHRS and CDR2 YFSETQ. V lost 3 bases, J lost 0 bases, and 10 bases lay in between. The CDR3 is 14 amino acids. CDR3 DNA: TGCGCCAGCAGCTCCTTGGACAGCTCCTACGAGCAGTACTTC. Translation gives CASSSLDSSYEQYF.

For this clone: A far larger clone is a single base away, which makes a read error likely. The V call is TRBV28, the J call TRBJ1-5; D is possibly TRBD1 (5 bases). CDR1 is MDHEN, CDR2 SYDVKM, per germline. Trimming removed 5 bases from V and 0 bases from J, with 11 bases in between. There are 15 residues in the CDR3. The CDR3 spells CASSLDSYSNQPQHF. CDR3 nucleotide sequence: TGTGCCAGCAGTCTCGACAGCTATAGCAATCAGCCCCAGCATTTT. The full variable domain, its missing parts supplied by reference TRBV28 and TRBJ1-5, is DVKVTQSSRYLVKRTGEKVFLECVQDMDHENMFWYRQDPGLGLRLIYFSYDVKMKEKGDIPEGYSVSREKKERFSLILESASTNQTSMYLCASSLDSYSNQPQHFGDGTRLSIL.

This clone was counted many times. The V and J genes are TRBV10-2 and TRBJ2-3, with D perhaps matching TRBD1 or TRBD2 (6 bases each). V was shortened by 3 bases and J by 2 bases, with 9 bases between the two germline ends. The CDR3 extends over 14 amino acids. Germline assignment: CDR1 WSHSY and CDR2 SAAADI. As DNA, the CDR3 is TGCGCCAGCAGTGACGGGGGCACCACAGATACGCAGTATTTT. Translating gives CASSDGGTTDTQYF.

The rearrangement uses TRBV10-3 and TRBJ1-1; maybe TRBD1 (6 bases). Deletions cut 3 bases from V and 11 bases from J, with 22 bases between. Per the germline V gene, CDR1 is ENHRY and CDR2 is SYGVKD. CDR3 size: 15 residues. The CDR3 coding sequence is TGTGCCATCAGTGATCGGGACAAAGGGCCCCTTACCGCTTTCTTT. Translated: CAISDRDKGPLTAFF.

V and J are TRBV5-1 and TRBJ2-7; D perhaps matches TRBD1 (5 bases). This CDR3 region has 14 residues. The germline V gene encodes CDR1 SGHRS and CDR2 YFSETQ. V dropped 1 base and J dropped 1 base, with 9 bases sitting between them. This CDR3 is CASSLQAGSYEQYF. CDR3 DNA sequence: TGCGCCAGCAGCTTGCAGGCAGGGTCCTACGAGCAGTACTTC.

This clone was counted many times. The chain recombines TRBV10-3 with TRBJ2-3; D not certain. The CDR3 consists of 13 residues. Germline CDR1 is ENHRY and CDR2 is SYGVKD. Between the trimmed V and J ends, which lost 3 bases and 6 bases, there was a span of 10 bases. DNA of the CDR3: TGTGCCATCAGTGAATTGGTGGGTGATACGCAGTATTTT. Translating gives CAISELVGDTQYF.